This entry features one T cell receptor (beta chain) sequence. The table came from immunoSEQ multiplex PCR; TCRdb's copy has only in-frame clones and leaves some out. The top ten hold approximately 4% of the sample, which has about 170,000 clones, just over 90% seen once. The CDR3 has 14 amino acids. Germline CDR1 is MNHEY and CDR2 is SVGAGI. Trimming took 0 bases from V and 3 from J, leaving 8 bases between them. The data stem from a study of control samples from healthy donors and cancer patients. The receptor's source is a woman aged 60-75 years in good health. The sequenced sample was blood. The gene calls are TRBV6-5 and TRBJ1-2; D is uncertain. This CDR3 reads CASSYSRGYYGYTF. Here the CDR3 DNA reads TGTGCCAGCAGTTACTCGCGCGGGTACTATGGCTACACCTTC.